This T cell receptor beta chain was sequenced for a study of cytomegalovirus exposure and HLA in healthy donors. Primers for the PCR totalled 60 Vbeta and 13 Jbeta. Assay: immunoSEQ multiplex PCR; the TCRdb copy retains only in-frame clones and omits some. The data show about 140,000 clones, about 76% seen once. The sample taken for sequencing was PBMCs. This sequence was found in a man in his late teens or twenties in good health and CMV-seronegative.

The DNA of the CDR3 is TGTGCCAGCTCACCACCAAACTTCGCGGGGGAATTGGAGACCCAGTACTTC. Its protein is CASSPPNFAGELETQYF. The genes are TRBV18 and TRBJ2-5; 7 nucleotides agree with TRBD2. Germline CDR1 and CDR2: KGHSH and LQKENI. V gave up 0 bases and J gave up 5 bases; unmatched junction bases: 12. CDR3 length equals 17 residues.